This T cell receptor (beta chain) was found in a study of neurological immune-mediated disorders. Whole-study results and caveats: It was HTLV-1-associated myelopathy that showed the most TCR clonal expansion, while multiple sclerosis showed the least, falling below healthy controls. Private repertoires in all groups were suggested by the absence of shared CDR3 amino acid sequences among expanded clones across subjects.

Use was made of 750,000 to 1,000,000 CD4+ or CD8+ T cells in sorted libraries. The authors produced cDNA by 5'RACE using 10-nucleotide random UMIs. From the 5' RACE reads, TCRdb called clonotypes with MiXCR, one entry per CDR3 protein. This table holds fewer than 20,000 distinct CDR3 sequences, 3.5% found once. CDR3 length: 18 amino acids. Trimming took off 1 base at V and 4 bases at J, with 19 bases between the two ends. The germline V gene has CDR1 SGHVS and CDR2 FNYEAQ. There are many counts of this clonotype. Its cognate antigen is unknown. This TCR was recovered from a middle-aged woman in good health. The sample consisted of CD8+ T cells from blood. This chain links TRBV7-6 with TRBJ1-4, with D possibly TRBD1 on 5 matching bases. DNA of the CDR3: TGTGCCAGCAGCTTAGTGGCTGATGGTAGGGGCAGTAATGAAAAACTGTTTTTT. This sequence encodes CASSLVADGRGSNEKLFF.